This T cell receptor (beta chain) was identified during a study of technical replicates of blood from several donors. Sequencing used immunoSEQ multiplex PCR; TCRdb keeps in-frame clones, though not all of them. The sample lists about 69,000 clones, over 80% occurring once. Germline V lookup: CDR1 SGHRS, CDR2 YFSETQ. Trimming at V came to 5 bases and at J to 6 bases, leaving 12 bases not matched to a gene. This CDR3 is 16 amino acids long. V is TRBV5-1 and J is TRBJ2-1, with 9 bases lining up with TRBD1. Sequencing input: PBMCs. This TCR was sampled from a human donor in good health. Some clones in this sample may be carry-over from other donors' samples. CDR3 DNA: TGCGCCAGCAGGCAAATACCGGGACAGGGTCCCAATGAGCAGTTCTTC. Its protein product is CASRQIPGQGPNEQFF.